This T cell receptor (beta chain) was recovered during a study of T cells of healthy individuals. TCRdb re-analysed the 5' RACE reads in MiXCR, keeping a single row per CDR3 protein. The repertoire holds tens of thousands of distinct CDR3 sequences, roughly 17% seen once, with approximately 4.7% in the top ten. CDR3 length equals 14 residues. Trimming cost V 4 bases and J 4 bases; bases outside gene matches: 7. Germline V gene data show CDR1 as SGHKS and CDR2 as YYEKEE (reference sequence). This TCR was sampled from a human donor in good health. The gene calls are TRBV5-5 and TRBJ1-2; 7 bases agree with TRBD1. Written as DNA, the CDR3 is TGTGCCAGCAGCCCGGAGGACAGGCGCTATGGCTACACCTTC. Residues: CASSPEDRRYGYTF.